Listed here is a single T cell receptor beta chain. 60 Vbeta and 13 Jbeta primers were used in PCR. The method was immunoSEQ multiplex PCR; TCRdb's version includes in-frame clones alone and lacks a portion of them. The table lists about 280,000 clones, about 90% of them singletons, with about 2.3% in the top ten. J gave up 5 bases and V 1 base, and 14 bases lay outside the gene matches. The germline V gene has CDR1 SGHNT and CDR2 YYREEE (reference sequence). The CDR3 sequence is 17 residues long. These data come from a study of cytomegalovirus exposure and HLA in healthy donors. Study information: Inside one of the first data releases sat around 86 million unique TCRs taken from HLA-typed donors.

This clonotype originated in a woman under 30 in good health and CMV-seronegative. The chain is built from TRBV5-4 and TRBJ2-5; 7 nucleotides agree with TRBD1. The sequenced material came from PBMCs. For the CDR3, the DNA is TGTGCCAGCAGCTTGCCAGGGGGTATAGACCTTTCTGAGACCCAGTACTTC. Translated, it gives CASSLPGGIDLSETQYF.